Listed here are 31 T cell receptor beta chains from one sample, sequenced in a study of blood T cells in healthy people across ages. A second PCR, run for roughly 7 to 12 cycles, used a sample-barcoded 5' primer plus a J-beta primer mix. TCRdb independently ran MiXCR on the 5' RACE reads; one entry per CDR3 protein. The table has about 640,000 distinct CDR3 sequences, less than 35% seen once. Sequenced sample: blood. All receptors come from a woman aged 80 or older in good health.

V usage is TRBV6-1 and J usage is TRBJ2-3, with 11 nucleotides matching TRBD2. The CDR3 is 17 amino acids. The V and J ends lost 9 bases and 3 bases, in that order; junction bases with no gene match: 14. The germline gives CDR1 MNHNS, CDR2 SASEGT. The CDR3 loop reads CASCPFSGGASTDTQYF. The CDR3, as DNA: TGTGCCAGTTGTCCCTTTAGCGGGGGGGCCAGTACAGATACGCAGTATTTT.

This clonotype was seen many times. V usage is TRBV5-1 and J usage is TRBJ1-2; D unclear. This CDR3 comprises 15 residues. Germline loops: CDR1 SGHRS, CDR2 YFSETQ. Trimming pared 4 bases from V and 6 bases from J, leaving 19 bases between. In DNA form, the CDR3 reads TGCGCCAGCAGCCCCCTGCCCGCTATAGAAGATGGCTACACCTTC. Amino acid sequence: CASSPLPAIEDGYTF.

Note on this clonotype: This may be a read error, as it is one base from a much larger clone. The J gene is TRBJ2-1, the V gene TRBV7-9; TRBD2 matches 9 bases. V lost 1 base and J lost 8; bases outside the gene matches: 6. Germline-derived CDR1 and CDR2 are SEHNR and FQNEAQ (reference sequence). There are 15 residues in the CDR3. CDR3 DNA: TGTGCCAGCAGCTTAGGATGGTCTAGCGGGGATGAGCAGTTCTTC. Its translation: CASSLGWSSGDEQFF.

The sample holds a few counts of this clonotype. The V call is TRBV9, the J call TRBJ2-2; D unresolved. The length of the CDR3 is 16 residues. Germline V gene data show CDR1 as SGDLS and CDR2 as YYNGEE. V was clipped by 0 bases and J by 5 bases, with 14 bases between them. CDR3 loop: CASSVAANSRTGELFF. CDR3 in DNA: TGTGCCAGCAGCGTAGCGGCAAACTCCCGAACCGGGGAGCTGTTTTTT.

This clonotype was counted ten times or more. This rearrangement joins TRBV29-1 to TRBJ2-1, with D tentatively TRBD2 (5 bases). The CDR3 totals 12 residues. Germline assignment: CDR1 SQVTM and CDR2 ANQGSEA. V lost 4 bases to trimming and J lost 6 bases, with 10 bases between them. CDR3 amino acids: CSVGSGVNEQFF. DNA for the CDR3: TGCAGCGTTGGCAGCGGTGTCAATGAGCAGTTCTTC.

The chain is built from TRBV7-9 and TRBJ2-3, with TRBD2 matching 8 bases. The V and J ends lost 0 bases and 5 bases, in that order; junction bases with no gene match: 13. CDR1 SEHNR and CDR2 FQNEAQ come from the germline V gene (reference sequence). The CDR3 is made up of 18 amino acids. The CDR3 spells CASSLASETSGRKDTQYF. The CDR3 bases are TGTGCCAGCAGCTTAGCCTCTGAAACTAGCGGACGGAAAGATACGCAGTATTTT. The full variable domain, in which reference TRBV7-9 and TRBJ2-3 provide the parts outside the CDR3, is DTGVSQNPRHKITKRGQNVTFRCDPISEHNRLYWYRQTLGQGPEFLTYFQNEAQLEKSRLLSDRFSAERPKGSFSTLEIQRTEQGDSAMYLCASSLASETSGRKDTQYFGPGTRLTVL.

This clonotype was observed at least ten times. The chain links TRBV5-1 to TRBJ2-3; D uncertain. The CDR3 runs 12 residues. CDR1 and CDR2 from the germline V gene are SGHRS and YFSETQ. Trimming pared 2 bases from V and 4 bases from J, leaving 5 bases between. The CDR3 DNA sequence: TGCGCCAGCAGCTTTACCGCAGATACGCAGTATTTT. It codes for CASSFTADTQYF. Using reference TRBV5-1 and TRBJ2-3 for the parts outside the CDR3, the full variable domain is KAGVTQTPRYLIKTRGQQVTLSCSPISGHRSVSWYQQTPGQGLQFLFEYFSETQRNKGNFPGRFSGRQFSNSRSEMNVSTLELGDSALYLCASSFTADTQYFGPGTRLTVL.

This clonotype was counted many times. CDR3: CASSPAGQSYNEQFF. CDR3 in DNA: TGTGCCAGCAGCCCCGCGGGACAGTCCTACAATGAGCAGTTCTTC. This chain connects TRBV7-2 to TRBJ2-1; tentative D call: TRBD1 (7 bases). The germline V gene encodes CDR1 SGHTA and CDR2 FQGNSA. Deletions cut 5 bases from V and 1 base from J, with 12 bases between. The CDR3 is made up of 15 amino acids.

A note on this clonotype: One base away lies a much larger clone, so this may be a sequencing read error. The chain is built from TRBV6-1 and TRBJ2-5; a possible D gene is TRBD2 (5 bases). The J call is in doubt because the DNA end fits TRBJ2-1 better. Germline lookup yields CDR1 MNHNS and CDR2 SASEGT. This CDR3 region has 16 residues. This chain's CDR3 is CASSERVGFPQETQFF. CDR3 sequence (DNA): TGTGCCAGCAGTGAGAGGGTCGGATTCCCCCAAGAGACCCAGTTCTTC.

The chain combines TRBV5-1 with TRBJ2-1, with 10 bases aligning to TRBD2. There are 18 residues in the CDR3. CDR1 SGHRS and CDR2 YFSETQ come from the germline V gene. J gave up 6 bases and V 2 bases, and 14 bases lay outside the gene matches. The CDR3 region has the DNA TGCGCCAGCAGCTTTACTGGGACGAGCGGGGGGGCTGGCAATGAGCAGTTCTTC. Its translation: CASSFTGTSGGAGNEQFF. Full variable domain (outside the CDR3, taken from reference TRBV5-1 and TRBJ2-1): KAGVTQTPRYLIKTRGQQVTLSCSPISGHRSVSWYQQTPGQGLQFLFEYFSETQRNKGNFPGRFSGRQFSNSRSEMNVSTLELGDSALYLCASSFTGTSGGAGNEQFFGPGTRLTVL.

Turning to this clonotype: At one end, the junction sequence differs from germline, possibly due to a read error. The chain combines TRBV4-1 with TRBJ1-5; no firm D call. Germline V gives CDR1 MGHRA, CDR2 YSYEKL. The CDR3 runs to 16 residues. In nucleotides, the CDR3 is TGCGTCAGCAGCCAAAGGTATGAAAAGAGCCATCAGCCCCAGCATTTT. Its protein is CVSSQRYEKSHQPQHF.

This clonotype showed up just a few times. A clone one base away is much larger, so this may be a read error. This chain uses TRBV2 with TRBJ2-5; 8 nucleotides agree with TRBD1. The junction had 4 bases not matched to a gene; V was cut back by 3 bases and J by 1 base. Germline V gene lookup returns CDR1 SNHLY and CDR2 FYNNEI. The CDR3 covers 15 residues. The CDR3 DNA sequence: TGTGCCAGCAGTGACCGGGACAGGACCCAAGAGACCCAGTACTTC. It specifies CASSDRDRTQETQYF.

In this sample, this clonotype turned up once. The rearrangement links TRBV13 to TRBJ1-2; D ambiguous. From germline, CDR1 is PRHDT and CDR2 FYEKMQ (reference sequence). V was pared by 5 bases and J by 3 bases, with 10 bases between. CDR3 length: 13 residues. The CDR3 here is CASSADLDYGYTF. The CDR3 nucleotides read TGTGCCAGCAGCGCGGACTTGGACTATGGCTACACCTTC.

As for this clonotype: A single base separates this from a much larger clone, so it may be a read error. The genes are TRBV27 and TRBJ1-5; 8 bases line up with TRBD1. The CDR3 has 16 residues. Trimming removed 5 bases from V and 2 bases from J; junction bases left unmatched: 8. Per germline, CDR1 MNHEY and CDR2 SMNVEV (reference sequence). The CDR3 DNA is TGTGCCAGCAGTCCCCAGACAGGGGCCGGCAATCAGCCCCAGCATTTT. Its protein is CASSPQTGAGNQPQHF.

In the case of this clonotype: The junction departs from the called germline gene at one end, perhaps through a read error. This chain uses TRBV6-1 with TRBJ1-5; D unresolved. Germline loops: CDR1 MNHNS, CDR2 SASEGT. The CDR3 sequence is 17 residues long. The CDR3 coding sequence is TGTGCCAGCAGTGAACGACCAGGAACCTATAGCGATCAGCCCCAGCATTTT. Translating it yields CASSERPGTYSDQPQHF.

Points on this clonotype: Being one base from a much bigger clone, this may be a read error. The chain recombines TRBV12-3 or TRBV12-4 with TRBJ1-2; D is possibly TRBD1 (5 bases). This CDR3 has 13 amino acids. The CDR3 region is CASGLVRGHGYTF. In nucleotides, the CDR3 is TGTGCCAGCGGTTTAGTGCGGGGACATGGCTACACCTTC.

The CDR3 DNA sequence: TGTTATACGGTGGTGGGACTAGCGGGGGGGTTCCAAGAGACCCAGTACTTC. It translates to CYTVVGLAGGFQETQYF. The V gene is TRBV6-1, the J gene TRBJ2-5, with TRBD2 matching 16 bases. The CDR3 is 17 amino acids. Germline V gene data show CDR1 as MNHNS and CDR2 as SASEGT.

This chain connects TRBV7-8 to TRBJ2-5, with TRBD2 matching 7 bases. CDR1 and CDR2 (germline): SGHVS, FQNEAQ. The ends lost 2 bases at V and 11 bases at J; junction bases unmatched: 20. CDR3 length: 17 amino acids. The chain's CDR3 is CASSLLSAGLEYNEQYF. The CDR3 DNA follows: TGTGCCAGCAGCTTACTTTCAGCGGGGCTAGAATACAATGAGCAGTACTTC.

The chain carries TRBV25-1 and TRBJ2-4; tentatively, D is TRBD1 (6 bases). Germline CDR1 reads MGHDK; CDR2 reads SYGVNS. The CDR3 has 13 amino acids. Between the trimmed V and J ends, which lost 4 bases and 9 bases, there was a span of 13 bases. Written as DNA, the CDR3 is TGTGCCAGCAGTGCCCTGGACAGAAGCATTCAGTACTTC. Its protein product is CASSALDRSIQYF.

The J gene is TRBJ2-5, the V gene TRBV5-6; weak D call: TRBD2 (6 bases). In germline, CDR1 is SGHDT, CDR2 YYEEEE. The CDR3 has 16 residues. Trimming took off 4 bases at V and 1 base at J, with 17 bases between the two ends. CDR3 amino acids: CASSTFDRGTQETQYF. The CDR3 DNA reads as TGTGCCAGCAGCACCTTCGATCGGGGGACCCAAGAGACCCAGTACTTC.

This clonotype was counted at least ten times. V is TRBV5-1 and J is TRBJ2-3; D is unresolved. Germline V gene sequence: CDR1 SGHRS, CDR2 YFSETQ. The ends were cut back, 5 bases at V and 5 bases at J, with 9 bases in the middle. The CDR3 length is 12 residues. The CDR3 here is CASRWLGDTQYF. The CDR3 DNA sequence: TGCGCCAGCAGATGGTTGGGAGATACGCAGTATTTT.

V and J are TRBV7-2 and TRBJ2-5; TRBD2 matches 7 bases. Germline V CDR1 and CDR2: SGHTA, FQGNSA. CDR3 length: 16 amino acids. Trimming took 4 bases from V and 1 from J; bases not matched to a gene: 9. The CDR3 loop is CASSSLLAVSQETQYF. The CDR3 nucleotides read TGTGCCAGCAGCTCCCTTCTAGCGGTTTCCCAAGAGACCCAGTACTTC.

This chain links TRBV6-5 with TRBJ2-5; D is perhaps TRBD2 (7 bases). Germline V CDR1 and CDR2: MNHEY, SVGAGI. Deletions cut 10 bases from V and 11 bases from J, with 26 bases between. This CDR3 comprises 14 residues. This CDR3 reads CATRRRGGLNEQYF. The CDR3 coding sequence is TGTGCCACCAGACGGAGGGGGGGCCTCAATGAGCAGTACTTC.

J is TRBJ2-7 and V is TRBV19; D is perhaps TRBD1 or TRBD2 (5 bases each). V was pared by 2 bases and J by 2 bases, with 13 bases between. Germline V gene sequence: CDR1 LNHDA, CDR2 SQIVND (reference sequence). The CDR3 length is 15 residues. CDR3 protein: CASSIWREGPYEQYF. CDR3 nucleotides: TGTGCCAGTAGTATATGGCGCGAGGGACCCTACGAGCAGTACTTC.

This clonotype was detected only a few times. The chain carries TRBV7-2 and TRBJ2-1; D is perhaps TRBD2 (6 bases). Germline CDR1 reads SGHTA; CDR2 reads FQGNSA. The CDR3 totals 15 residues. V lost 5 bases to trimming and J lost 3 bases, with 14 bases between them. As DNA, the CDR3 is TGTGCCAGCAGCAGGGACGGGAGAAACTACAATGAGCAGTTCTTC. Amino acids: CASSRDGRNYNEQFF.

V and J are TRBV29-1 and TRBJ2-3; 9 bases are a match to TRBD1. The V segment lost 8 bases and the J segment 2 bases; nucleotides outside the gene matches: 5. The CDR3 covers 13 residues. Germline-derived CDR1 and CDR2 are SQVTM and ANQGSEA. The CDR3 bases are TGCAGCTTCGGACAGGGGAACACAGATACGCAGTATTTT. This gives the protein CSFGQGNTDTQYF.

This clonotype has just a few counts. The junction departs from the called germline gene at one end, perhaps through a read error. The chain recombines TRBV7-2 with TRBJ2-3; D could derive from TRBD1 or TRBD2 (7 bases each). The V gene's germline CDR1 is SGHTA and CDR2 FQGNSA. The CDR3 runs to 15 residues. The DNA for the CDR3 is TGTGCCAGCAGCTCCCCGGGGGGCGGGACAGATGCGCAGTATTTT. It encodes CASSSPGGGTDAQYF.

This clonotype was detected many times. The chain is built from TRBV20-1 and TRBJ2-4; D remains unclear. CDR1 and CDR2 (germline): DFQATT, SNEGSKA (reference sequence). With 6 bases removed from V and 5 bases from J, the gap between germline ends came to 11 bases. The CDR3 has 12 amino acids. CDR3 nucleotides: TGCAGTGCCCCCTTAGGAGAAAACATTCAGTACTTC. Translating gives CSAPLGENIQYF.

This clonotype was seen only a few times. The CDR3 sequence is CASSWAGQGNTEAFF. The CDR3 DNA sequence: TGTGCCAGCAGCTGGGCGGGACAGGGGAACACTGAAGCTTTCTTT. The J gene is TRBJ1-1, the V gene TRBV5-6; TRBD1 aligns across 9 bases. The CDR3 runs 15 residues. V lost 3 bases and J lost 1; bases outside the gene matches: 4. CDR1 is SGHDT and CDR2 is YYEEEE in the germline V gene.

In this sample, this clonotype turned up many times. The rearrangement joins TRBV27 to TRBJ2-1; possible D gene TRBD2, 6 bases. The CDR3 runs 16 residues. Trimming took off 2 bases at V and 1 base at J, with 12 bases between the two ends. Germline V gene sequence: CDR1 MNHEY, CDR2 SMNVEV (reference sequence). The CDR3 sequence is CASSLQAGRSYNEQFF. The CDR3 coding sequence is TGTGCCAGCAGTTTACAGGCGGGGCGATCCTACAATGAGCAGTTCTTC.

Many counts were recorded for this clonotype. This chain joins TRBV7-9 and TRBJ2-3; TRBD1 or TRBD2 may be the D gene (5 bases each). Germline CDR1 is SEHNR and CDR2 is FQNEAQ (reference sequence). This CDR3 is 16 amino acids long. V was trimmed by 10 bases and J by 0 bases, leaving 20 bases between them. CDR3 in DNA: TGTGCCAAGGGGAAAATCGACGGGGCTAGCACAGATACGCAGTATTTT. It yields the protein CAKGKIDGASTDTQYF.